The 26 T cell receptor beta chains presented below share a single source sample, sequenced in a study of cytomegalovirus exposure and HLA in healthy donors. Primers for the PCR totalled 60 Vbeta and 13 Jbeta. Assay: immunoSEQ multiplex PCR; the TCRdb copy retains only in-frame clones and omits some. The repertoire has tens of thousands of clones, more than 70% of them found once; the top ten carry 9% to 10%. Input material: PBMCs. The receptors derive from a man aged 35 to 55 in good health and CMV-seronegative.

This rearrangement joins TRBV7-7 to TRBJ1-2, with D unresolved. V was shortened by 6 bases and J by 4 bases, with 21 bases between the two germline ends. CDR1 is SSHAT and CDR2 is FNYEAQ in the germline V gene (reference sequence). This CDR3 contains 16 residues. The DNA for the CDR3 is TGTGCCAGCAGACATATCGCCCTCTCGAATGGCTATGGCTACACCTTC. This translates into CASRHIALSNGYGYTF.

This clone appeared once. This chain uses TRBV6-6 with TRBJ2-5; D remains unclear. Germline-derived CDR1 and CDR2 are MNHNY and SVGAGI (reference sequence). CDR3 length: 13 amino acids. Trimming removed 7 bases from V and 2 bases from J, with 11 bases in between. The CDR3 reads CASNFGLQETQYF. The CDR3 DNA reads TGTGCCAGCAATTTTGGGCTACAAGAGACCCAGTACTTC.

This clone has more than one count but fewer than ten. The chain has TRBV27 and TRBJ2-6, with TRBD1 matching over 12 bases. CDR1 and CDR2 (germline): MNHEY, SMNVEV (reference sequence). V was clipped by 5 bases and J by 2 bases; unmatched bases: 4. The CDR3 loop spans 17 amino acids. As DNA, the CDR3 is TGTGCCAGCAGTCCCGGGACAGGGGGCCCTGGGGCCAACGTCCTGACTTTC. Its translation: CASSPGTGGPGANVLTF.

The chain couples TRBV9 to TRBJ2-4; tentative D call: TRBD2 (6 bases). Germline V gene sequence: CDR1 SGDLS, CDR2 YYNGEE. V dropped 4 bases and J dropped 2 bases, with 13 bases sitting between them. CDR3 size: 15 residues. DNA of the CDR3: TGTGCCAGCAGCCCCCCCGGGGGATCCAAAAACATTCAGTACTTC. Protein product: CASSPPGGSKNIQYF.

The CDR3 sequence is CASGQPEGEGTGELFF. DNA for the CDR3: TGTGCCAGCGGCCAACCTGAGGGCGAGGGCACCGGGGAGCTGTTTTTT. This rearrangement joins TRBV13 to TRBJ2-2; D possibly corresponds to TRBD2 (5 bases). The V gene lost 8 bases and the J gene lost 4 bases, with 20 bases spanning the gap. This CDR3 comprises 16 residues. In germline, CDR1 is PRHDT, CDR2 FYEKMQ (reference sequence).

The DNA of the CDR3 is TGTGCCAGCAGTGAGGGGGACATCTACGAGCAGTACTTC. Translated, it gives CASSEGDIYEQYF. This chain uses TRBV6-5 with TRBJ2-7, with a tentative D call TRBD1 (6 bases). In germline, CDR1 is MNHEY, CDR2 SVGAGI. Trimming took off 5 bases at V and 3 bases at J, with 11 bases between the two ends. This CDR3 comprises 13 residues.

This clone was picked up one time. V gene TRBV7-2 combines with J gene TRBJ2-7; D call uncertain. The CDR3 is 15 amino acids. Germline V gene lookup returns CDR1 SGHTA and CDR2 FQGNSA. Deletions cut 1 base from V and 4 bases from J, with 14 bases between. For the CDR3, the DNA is TGTGCCAGCAGCTTAGGCCTCCCGTCCCTATACGAGCAGTACTTC. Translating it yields CASSLGLPSLYEQYF.

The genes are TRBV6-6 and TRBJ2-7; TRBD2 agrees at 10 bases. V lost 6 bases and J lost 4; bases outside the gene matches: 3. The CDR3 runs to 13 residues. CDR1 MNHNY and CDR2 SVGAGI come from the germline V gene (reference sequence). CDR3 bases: TGTGCCAGCAGCCTAGCGGGGGCATACGAGCAGTACTTC. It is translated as CASSLAGAYEQYF.

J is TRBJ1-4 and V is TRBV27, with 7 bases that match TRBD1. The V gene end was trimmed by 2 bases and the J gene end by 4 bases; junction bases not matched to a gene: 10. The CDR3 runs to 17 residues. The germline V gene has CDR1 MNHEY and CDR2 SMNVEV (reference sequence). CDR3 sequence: CASSLPATGEDNEKLFF. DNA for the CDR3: TGTGCCAGCAGTTTACCGGCCACAGGGGAAGATAATGAAAAACTGTTTTTT.

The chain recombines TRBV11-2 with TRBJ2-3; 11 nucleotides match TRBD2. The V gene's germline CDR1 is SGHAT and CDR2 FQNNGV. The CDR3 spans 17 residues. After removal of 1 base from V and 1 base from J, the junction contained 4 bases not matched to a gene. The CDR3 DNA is TGTGCCAGCAGCTTAGGACTAGCGGGACGGGGCACAGATACGCAGTATTTT. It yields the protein CASSLGLAGRGTDTQYF.

CDR3 DNA: TGTGCCACCAGCACCACTATCGGGACACTAGCGGGAGTGGGGTACAATGAGCAGTTCTTC. This sequence encodes CATSTTIGTLAGVGYNEQFF. The rearrangement uses TRBV15 and TRBJ2-1, with TRBD2 identical over 11 bases. CDR1 is LNHNV and CDR2 is YYDKDF in the germline V gene (reference sequence). The CDR3 runs to 20 residues. J gave up 4 bases and V 4 bases, and 18 bases lay outside the gene matches.

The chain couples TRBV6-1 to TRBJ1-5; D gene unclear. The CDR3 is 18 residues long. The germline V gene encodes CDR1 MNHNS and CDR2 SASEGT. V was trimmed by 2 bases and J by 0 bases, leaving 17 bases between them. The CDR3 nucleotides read TGTGCCAGCAGTGAATCTCCGTATTACACCAATAGCAATCAGCCCCAGCATTTT. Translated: CASSESPYYTNSNQPQHF.

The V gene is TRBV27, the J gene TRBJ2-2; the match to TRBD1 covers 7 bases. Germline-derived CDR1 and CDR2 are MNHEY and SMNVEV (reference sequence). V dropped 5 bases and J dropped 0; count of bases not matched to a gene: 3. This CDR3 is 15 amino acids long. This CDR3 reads CASSGDRANTGELFF. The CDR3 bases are TGTGCCAGCAGTGGCGACAGGGCGAACACCGGGGAGCTGTTTTTT.

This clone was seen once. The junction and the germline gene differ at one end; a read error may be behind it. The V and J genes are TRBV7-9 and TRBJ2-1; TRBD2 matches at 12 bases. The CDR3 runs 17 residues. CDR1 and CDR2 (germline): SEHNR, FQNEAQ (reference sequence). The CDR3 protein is CSSSATGTSGFYNEQFF. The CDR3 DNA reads TGTTCCAGCAGCGCTACCGGGACTAGCGGGTTCTACAATGAGCAGTTCTTC.

CDR3 loop: CASSGGTGGMYYGYTF. The CDR3, as DNA: TGTGCCAGCAGTGGGGGGACAGGGGGGATGTACTATGGCTACACCTTC. J is TRBJ1-2 and V is TRBV28; 11 nucleotides line up with TRBD1. The V and J ends lost 5 bases and 3 bases, in that order; junction bases with no gene match: 8. The germline gives CDR1 MDHEN, CDR2 SYDVKM. The CDR3 runs to 16 residues.

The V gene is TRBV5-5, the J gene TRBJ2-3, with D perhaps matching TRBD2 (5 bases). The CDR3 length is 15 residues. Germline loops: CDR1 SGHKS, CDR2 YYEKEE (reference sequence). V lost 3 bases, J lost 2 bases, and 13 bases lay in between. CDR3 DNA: TGTGCCAGCAGCTATAACCCCGGGGTCACAGATACGCAGTATTTT. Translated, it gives CASSYNPGVTDTQYF.

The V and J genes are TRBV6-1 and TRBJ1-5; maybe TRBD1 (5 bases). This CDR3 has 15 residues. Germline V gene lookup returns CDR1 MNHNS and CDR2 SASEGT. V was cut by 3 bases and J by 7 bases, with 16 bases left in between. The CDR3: CASSDLSGTGQPQHF. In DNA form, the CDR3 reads TGTGCCAGCAGTGATCTGTCAGGGACTGGGCAGCCCCAGCATTTT.

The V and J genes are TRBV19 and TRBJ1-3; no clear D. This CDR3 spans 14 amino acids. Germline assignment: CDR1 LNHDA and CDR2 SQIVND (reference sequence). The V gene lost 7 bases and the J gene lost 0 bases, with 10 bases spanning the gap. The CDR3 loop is CASMAQSSGNTIYF. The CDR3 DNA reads TGTGCCAGTATGGCACAGAGCTCTGGAAACACCATATATTTT.

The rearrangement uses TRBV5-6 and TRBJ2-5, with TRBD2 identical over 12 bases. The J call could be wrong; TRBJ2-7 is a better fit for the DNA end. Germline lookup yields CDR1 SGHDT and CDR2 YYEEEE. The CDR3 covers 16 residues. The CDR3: CASSPGLAGNSYEQYF. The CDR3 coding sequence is TGTGCCAGCAGCCCCGGACTAGCGGGGAACTCCTACGAGCAGTACTTC.

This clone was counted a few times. The CDR3 sequence: CASQIPGRNEQYF. Written as DNA, the CDR3 is TGTGCCAGCCAAATCCCTGGGAGGAACGAGCAGTACTTC. This chain joins TRBV6-1 and TRBJ2-7; tentative D call: TRBD2 (6 bases). Germline-derived CDR1 and CDR2 are MNHNS and SASEGT. Trimming shortened V by 8 bases and J by 5 bases, and 16 bases separated the two germline ends. The CDR3 consists of 13 residues.

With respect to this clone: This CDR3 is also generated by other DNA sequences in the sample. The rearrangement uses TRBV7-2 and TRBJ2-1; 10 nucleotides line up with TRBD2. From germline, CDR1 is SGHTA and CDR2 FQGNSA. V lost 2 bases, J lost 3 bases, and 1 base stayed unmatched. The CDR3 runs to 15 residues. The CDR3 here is CASSLLAGGYNEQFF. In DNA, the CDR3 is TGTGCCAGCAGCTTATTAGCGGGAGGCTACAATGAGCAGTTCTTC.

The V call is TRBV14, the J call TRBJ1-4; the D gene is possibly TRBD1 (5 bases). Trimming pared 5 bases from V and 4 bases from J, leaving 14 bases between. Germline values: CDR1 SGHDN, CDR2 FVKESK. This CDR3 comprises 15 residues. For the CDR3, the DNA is TGTGCCAGCAGCTTCGACTCAGGGTTTAATGAAAAACTGTTTTTT. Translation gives CASSFDSGFNEKLFF.

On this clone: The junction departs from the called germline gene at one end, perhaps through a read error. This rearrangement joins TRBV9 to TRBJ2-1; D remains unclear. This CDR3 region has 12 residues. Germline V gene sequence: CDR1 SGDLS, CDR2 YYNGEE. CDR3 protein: CVSSVPPREQFF. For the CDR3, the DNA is TGTGTCAGCAGCGTACCCCCGCGTGAGCAGTTCTTC.

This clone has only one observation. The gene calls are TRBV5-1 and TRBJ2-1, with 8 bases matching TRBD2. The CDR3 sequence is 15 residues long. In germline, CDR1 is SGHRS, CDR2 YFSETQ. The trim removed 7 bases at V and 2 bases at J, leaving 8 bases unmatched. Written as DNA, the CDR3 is TGCGCCAGCCTAAGCGGGGGAGGGGCCTACAATGAGCAGTTCTTC. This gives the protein CASLSGGGAYNEQFF.

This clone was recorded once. The CDR3 here is CASAAGEAFNEKLFF. The CDR3 DNA sequence: TGCGCCAGCGCGGCGGGGGAGGCTTTTAATGAAAAACTGTTTTTT. The V and J genes are TRBV5-1 and TRBJ1-4; perhaps TRBD1 as D (5 bases). Trimming removed 7 bases at V and 4 bases at J, with 17 bases between. Germline V CDR1 and CDR2: SGHRS, YFSETQ. This CDR3 is built from 15 residues.

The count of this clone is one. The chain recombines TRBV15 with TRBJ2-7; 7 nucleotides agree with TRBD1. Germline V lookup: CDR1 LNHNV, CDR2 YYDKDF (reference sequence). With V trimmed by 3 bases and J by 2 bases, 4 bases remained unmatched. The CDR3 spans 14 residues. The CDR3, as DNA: TGTGCCACCAGCAGGGGGGACAGACCCTACGAGCAGTACTTC. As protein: CATSRGDRPYEQYF. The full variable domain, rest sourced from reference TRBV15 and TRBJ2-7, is DAMVIQNPRYQVTQFGKPVTLSCSQTLNHNVMYWYQQKSSQAPKLLFHYYDKDFNNEADTPDNFQSRRPNTSFCFLDIRSPGLGDTAMYLCATSRGDRPYEQYFGPGTRLTVT.